Listed below are T cell receptor delta chains from one sample, sequenced in a study of human gamma delta and Vdelta1 T cells. With CATT, TCRdb re-called clones from the PCR reads. The table has 5,500 to 7,500 delta-chain clones, less than 45% seen once. No cognate antigen is known for these TCRs. Sequenced sample: Vdelta1 gamma-delta T cells from blood grown in culture (DOT cells). The receptors shown here come from a human donor in good health. The CDR3 runs from the conserved cysteine through the conserved F or W. A D gene is named only where the DNA matches it firmly. Clone size, where shown, is once, few, many, or a class for clones that have expanded.

D	length	J	size	V	CDR3	DNA
-	18	TRDJ1	few	TRDV1	CALGDNPFPTGDGKKLIF	TGTGCTCTTGGGGACAACCCTTTTCCTACGGGGGATGGGAAAAAACTCATCTTT
TRDD3	17	TRDJ1	medium-sized	TRDV1	CALGDPVGGDTTDKLIF	TGTGCTCTTGGGGATCCCGTTGGGGGGGATACTACCGATAAACTCATCTTT
-	23	TRDJ1	-	TRDV1	CALGDLGPLPLPLGSWDTDKLIF	TGTGCTCTTGGGGACCTAGGACCCCTTCCCCTACCGTTGGGGTCTTGGGACACCGATAAACTCATCTTT
-	19	TRDJ1	few	TRDV1	CALGDPASTSSVGTDKLIF	TGTGCTCTTGGGGACCCTGCGTCCACAAGTTCGGTTGGCACCGATAAACTCATCTTT
TRDD2	24	TRDJ3	few	TRDV1	CALGKEGPSYGGGRFSWDTRQMFF	TGTGCTCTTGGGAAGGAGGGCCCTTCCTACGGAGGGGGGAGGTTCTCCTGGGACACCCGACAGATGTTTTTC
TRDD3	22	TRDJ1	-	TRDV1	CALGDPNFPMNHWGMYTDKLIF	TGTGCGCTTGGGGACCCTAACTTCCCTATGAACCACTGGGGGATGTACACCGATAAACTCATCTTT
-	24	TRDJ1	-	TRDV1	CALGERGLPGLGDTAVLCTDKLIF	TGTGCTCTTGGGGAACGGGGCCTTCCTGGACTTGGGGATACTGCCGTCCTGTGCACCGATAAACTCATCTTT
-	17	TRDJ1	medium-sized	TRDV1	CALGGKAPTNVRRKLIF	TGTGCTCTTGGGGGTAAGGCCCCTACCAACGTACGAAGGAAACTCATCTTT
TRDD3	18	TRDJ4	-	TRDV1	CALGELPTSTGGYRPLIF	TGTGCTCTTGGGGAACTCCCTACCAGTACTGGGGGATACAGACCCCTGATCTTT
-	18	TRDJ1	-	TRDV1	CALGEFVHLGIPTDKLIF	TGTGCTCTTGGGGAATTCGTACATCTGGGGATTCCCACCGATAAACTCATCTTT
-	21	TRDJ1	-	TRDV1	CALGDFSFLGILQRDTDKLIF	TGTGCTCTTGGGGACTTTTCCTTCCTGGGGATTCTACAGAGGGACACCGATAAACTCATCTTT
-	21	TRDJ1	-	TRDV1	CALGELGVFIHHPTPTDKLIF	TGTGCTCTTGGGGAACTGGGGGTCTTTATCCATCATCCTACCCCCACCGATAAACTCATCTTT
TRDD2	21	TRDJ1	few	TRDV1	CALGPSPLPTRGAGGNFKLIF	TGTGCTCTTGGGCCTTCCCCCCTTCCTACGAGGGGGGCTGGGGGGAACTTTAAACTCATCTTT
-	18	TRDJ1	-	TRDV1	CALGVLTWPGLYTDKLIF	TGTGCTCTTGGGGTCCTCACATGGCCTGGGTTGTACACCGATAAACTCATCTTT
TRDD3	19	TRDJ1	few	TRDV1	CALGEYPTRFTGGSYKLIF	TGTGCTCTTGGGGAATATCCTACCCGTTTTACTGGGGGATCCTATAAACTCATCTTT
TRDD3	24	TRDJ1	few	TRDV1	CALGELGLGRSQKQGDTRMKRLIF	TGTGCTCTTGGGGAACTGGGCCTCGGTCGTTCTCAAAAGCAGGGGGATACGCGTATGAAGAGACTCATCTTT
TRDD3	17	TRDJ1	-	TRDV1	CALGETSYWGITDKLIF	TGTGCTCTTGGGGAAACTTCCTACTGGGGGATAACCGATAAACTCATCTTT
-	23	TRDJ1	-	TRDV1	CALGEPRPPDKYGGHQYTDKLIF	TGTGCTCTTGGGGAACCCCGGCCCCCCGACAAATATGGGGGGCATCAGTACACCGATAAACTCATCTTT
TRDD3	20	TRDJ1	-	TRDV1	CALGELNLLPYWGLTDKLIF	TGTGCTCTTGGGGAACTTAACCTCCTACCCTACTGGGGGTTGACCGATAAACTCATCTTT
TRDD3	24	TRDJ3	-	TRDV1	CALGEPKPNWGIRGSSWDTRQMFF	TGTGCTCTTGGGGAACCCAAACCGAACTGGGGGATACGGGGGAGCTCCTGGGACACCCGACAGATGTTTTTC
TRDD3	18	TRDJ1	-	TRDV1	CALGELATGGSYTDKLIF	TGTGCTCTTGGGGAACTGGCGACTGGGGGATCGTACACCGATAAACTCATCTTT
TRDD3	22	TRDJ1	-	TRDV1	CALGELLATPVLGDTRSDKLIF	TGTGCTCTTGGGGAACTGTTAGCTACTCCTGTACTGGGGGATACGCGGTCCGATAAACTCATCTTT
TRDD3	21	TRDJ1	medium-sized	TRDV1	CALGELIQPVLGEKYTDKLIF	TGTGCTCTTGGGGAACTTATCCAACCTGTACTGGGGGAAAAGTACACCGATAAACTCATCTTT
TRDD3	22	TRDJ1	few	TRDV1	CALGGLPIPRRLNWGFTDKLIF	TGTGCTCTTGGGGGTCTTCCGATTCCCCGTAGATTGAACTGGGGGTTCACCGATAAACTCATCTTT
-	15	TRDJ1	few	TRDV1	CALGELGTYTDKLIF	TGTGCTCTTGGGGAACTGGGGACGTACACCGATAAACTCATCTTT
TRDD3	19	TRDJ1	few	TRDV1	CALGFPPLGDRGHTDKLIF	TGTGCCCTCGGCTTCCCACCTCTGGGGGATAGGGGGCACACCGATAAACTCATCTTT
TRDD3	27	TRDJ1	-	TRDV1	CALGELRTLRGPGILLGAVGNTDKLIF	TGTGCTCTTGGGGAACTTCGGACCCTACGGGGACCCGGCATTTTACTGGGGGCCGTAGGGAACACCGATAAACTCATCTTT
-	19	TRDJ1	-	TRDV1	CALGAFLFPGIPYTDKLIF	TGTGCTCTTGGGGCCTTCCTCTTCCCCGGGATACCGTACACCGATAAACTCATCTTT
TRDD3	19	TRDJ1	few	TRDV1	CALGELGGWGIQPTDKLIF	TGTGCTCTTGGGGAACTTGGGGGTTGGGGGATACAGCCCACCGATAAACTCATCTTT
TRDD3	18	TRDJ1	-	TRDV1	CALGEFIALGGPTDKLIF	TGTGCTCTTGGGGAATTTATTGCTCTGGGGGGGCCCACCGATAAACTCATCTTT
TRDD3	24	TRDJ1	-	TRAV38-2/DV8	CAYRSAGAILTRGIREGYTDKLIF	TGTGCTTATAGGAGCGCGGGGGCGATCCTAACAAGGGGGATACGTGAGGGGTACACCGATAAACTCATCTTT
TRDD3	24	TRDJ1	few	TRDV1	CALGESSSWRGTGGYSGATDKLIF	TGTGCTCTTGGGGAAAGTTCATCGTGGCGAGGTACTGGGGGATACTCGGGGGCCACCGATAAACTCATCTTT
TRDD3	16	TRDJ1	-	TRDV1	CALGDPVPGGADKLIF	TGTGCTCTTGGGGATCCCGTTCCTGGGGGTGCCGATAAACTCATCTTT
TRDD2	18	TRDJ1	-	TRDV1	CALGELRLPTLNPDKLIF	TGTGCTCTTGGGGAACTAAGACTTCCTACGCTCAATCCCGATAAACTCATCTTT
TRDD3	20	TRDJ1	-	TRAV29/DV5	CAASATTIPTDWGNTDKLIF	TGTGCAGCAAGCGCGACCACTATTCCTACAGACTGGGGGAACACCGATAAACTCATCTTT